Sequencing of this TCR beta chain was carried out in a study of blood T cells in healthy people across ages. Per germline, CDR1 LGHNA and CDR2 YNFKEQ. The length of the CDR3 is 13 residues. V shed 5 bases and J shed 4 bases, with 10 bases lying between them. Researchers isolated at least 6.5 million PBMCs per sample. Then a second PCR, running roughly 7 to 12 cycles, was carried out with a sample-barcoded 5' primer and a J-beta primer mix. TCRdb re-called the 5' RACE reads through MiXCR, storing one row per CDR3 protein. There are almost 1 million distinct CDR3 sequences in the sample; 51% occur only once, and around 21% lies in the top ten.

The chain joins TRBV4-2 to TRBJ2-3; D is ambiguous. The material sequenced was blood. The TCR comes from a woman between 55 and 75 years old in good health. CDR3 bases: TGTGCCAGCAGCAATTCCCAGTCAGATACGCAGTATTTT. It encodes CASSNSQSDTQYF.